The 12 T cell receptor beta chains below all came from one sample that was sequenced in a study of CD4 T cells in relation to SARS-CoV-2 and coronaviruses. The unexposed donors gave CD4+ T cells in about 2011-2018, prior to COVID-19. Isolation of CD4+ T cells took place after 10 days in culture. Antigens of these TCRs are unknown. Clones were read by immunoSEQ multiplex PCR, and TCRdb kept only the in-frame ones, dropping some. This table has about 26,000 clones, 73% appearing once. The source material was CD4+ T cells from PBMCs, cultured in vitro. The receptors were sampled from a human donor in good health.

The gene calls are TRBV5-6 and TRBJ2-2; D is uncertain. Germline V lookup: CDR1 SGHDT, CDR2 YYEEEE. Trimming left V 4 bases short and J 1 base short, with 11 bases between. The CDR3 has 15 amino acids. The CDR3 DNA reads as TGTGCCAGCAGCCTCTCCTTGGGGAACACCGGGGAGCTGTTTTTT. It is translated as CASSLSLGNTGELFF.

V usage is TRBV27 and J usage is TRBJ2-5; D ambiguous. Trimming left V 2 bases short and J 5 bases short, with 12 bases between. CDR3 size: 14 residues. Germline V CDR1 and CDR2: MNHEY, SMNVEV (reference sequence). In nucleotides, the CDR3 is TGTGCCAGCAGTTTAAGCAGATTTTATGAGACCCAGTACTTC. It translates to CASSLSRFYETQYF.

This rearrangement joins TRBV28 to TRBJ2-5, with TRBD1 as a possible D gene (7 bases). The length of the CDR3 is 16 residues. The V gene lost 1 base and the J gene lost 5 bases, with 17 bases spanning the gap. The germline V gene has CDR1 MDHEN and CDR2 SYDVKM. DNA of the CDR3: TGTGCCAGCAGTTTATACCAGGGGGGATGGAGGGAGACCCAGTACTTC. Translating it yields CASSLYQGGWRETQYF.

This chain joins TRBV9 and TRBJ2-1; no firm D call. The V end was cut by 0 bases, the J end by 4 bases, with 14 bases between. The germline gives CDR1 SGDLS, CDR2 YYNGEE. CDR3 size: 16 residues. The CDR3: CASSVVPAMGYNEQFF. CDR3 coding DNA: TGTGCCAGCAGCGTAGTTCCGGCCATGGGGTACAATGAGCAGTTCTTC.

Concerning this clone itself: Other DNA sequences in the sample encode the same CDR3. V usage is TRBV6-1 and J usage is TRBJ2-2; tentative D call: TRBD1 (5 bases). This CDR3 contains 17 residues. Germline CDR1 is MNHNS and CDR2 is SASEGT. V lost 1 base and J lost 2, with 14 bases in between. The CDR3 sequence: CASSEEGHPVNTGELFF. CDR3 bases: TGTGCCAGCAGTGAAGAAGGACACCCAGTCAACACCGGGGAGCTGTTTTTT.

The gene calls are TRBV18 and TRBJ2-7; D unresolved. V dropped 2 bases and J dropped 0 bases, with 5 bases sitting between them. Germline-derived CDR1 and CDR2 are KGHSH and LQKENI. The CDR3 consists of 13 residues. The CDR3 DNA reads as TGTGCCAGCTCACCAGGTTCCTCCTACGAGCAGTACTTC. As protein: CASSPGSSYEQYF.

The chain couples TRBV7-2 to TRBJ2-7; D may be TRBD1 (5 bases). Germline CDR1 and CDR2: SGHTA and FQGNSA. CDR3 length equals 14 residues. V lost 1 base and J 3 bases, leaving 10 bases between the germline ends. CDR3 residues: CASSLGWQGYEQYF. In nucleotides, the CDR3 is TGTGCCAGCAGCTTAGGGTGGCAGGGCTACGAGCAGTACTTC.

Written as DNA, the CDR3 is TGTGCCAGCAGTTACTCTGAGCTCCGTCTCGAGCAGTACTTC. This gives the protein CASSYSELRLEQYF. V is TRBV6-5 and J is TRBJ2-7; D remains ambiguous. Trimming cost V 0 bases and J 6 bases, with 12 bases left between them. The germline gives CDR1 MNHEY, CDR2 SVGAGI. The CDR3 is made up of 14 amino acids.

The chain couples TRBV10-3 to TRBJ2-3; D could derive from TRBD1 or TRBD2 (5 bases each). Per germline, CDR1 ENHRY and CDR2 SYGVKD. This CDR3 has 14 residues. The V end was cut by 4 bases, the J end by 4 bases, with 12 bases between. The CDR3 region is CAISGSGTADTQYF. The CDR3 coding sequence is TGTGCCATCAGTGGATCAGGGACGGCAGATACGCAGTATTTT.

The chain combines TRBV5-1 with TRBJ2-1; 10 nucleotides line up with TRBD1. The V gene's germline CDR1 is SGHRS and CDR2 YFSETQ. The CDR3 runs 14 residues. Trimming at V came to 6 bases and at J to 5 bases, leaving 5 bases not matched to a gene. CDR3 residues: CASNRDRGNNEQFF. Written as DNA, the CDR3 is TGCGCCAGCAACCGGGACAGGGGAAACAATGAGCAGTTCTTC.

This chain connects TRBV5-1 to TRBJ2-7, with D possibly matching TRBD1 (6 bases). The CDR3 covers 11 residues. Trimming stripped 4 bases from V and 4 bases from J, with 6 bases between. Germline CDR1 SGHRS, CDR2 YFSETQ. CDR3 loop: CASSQGYEQYF. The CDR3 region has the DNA TGCGCCAGCAGCCAGGGGTACGAGCAGTACTTC.

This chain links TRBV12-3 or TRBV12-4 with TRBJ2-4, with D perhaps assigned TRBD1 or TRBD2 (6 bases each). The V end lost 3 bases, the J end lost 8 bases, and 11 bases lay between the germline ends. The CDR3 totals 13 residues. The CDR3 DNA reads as TGTGCCAGCAGTTTGGGGGGCTCGGACATTCAGTACTTC. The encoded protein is CASSLGGSDIQYF.